One sample yielded the 6 T cell receptor beta chains listed below, sequenced in a study of CD8 T cells in ankylosing spondylitis. Each CDR3 protein gets one entry after TCRdb re-called the 5' RACE reads with MiXCR. The sample comprises under 200,000 distinct CDR3 sequences, around 10% of which are singletons, and under 35% rests with the top ten. The material sequenced was blood, either unsorted or a sorted T cell fraction (not recorded which). Receptors were obtained from a male donor with ankylosing spondylitis or in good health (not recorded which).

This clonotype was observed a single time. A read error is possible here, since a much larger clone lies one base away. The rearrangement links TRBV20-1 to TRBJ2-2; 8 bases line up with TRBD1. V was pared by 5 bases and J by 7 bases, with 6 bases of the junction left unmatched. This CDR3 is built from 13 residues. The germline gives CDR1 DFQATT, CDR2 SNEGSKA (reference sequence). CDR3 residues: CSAVQGADGELFF. The CDR3 DNA is TGCAGTGCTGTGCAGGGGGCGGACGGGGAGCTGTTTTTT.

This clonotype was recorded many times. J is TRBJ2-7 and V is TRBV20-1; 11 bases are shared with TRBD1. The V gene end was trimmed by 2 bases and the J gene end by 7 bases; junction bases not matched to a gene: 7. The CDR3 totals 14 residues. CDR1 and CDR2 (germline): DFQATT, SNEGSKA (reference sequence). As DNA, the CDR3 is TGCAGTGCTAGATATGGACAGGGGGCTTGGGAGCAGTACTTC. Its protein is CSARYGQGAWEQYF.

This clonotype showed up many times. The rearrangement joins TRBV7-9 to TRBJ2-3; D perhaps matches TRBD1 (5 bases). The germline gives CDR1 SEHNR, CDR2 FQNEAQ (reference sequence). CDR3 size: 14 residues. Trimming removed 3 bases from V and 5 bases from J, with 12 bases in between. The CDR3 here is CASSFLGDGDTQYF. CDR3 bases: TGTGCCAGCAGCTTCCTAGGGGATGGAGATACGCAGTATTTT.

There are many counts of this clonotype. V and J are TRBV27 and TRBJ1-1; no definite D call. Germline CDR1 MNHEY, CDR2 SMNVEV (reference sequence). CDR3 size: 15 residues. The V end lost 3 bases, the J end lost 4 bases, and 15 bases lay between the germline ends. CDR3 region: CASSFATSRSTEAFF. The DNA for the CDR3 is TGTGCCAGCAGTTTCGCGACAAGTCGGAGCACTGAAGCTTTCTTT.

This clonotype was counted ten times or more. This chain joins TRBV18 and TRBJ2-1; D is perhaps TRBD2 (6 bases). The CDR3 is 15 residues long. The V and J ends lost 0 bases and 3 bases respectively, with 9 bases between them. The V gene's germline CDR1 is KGHSH and CDR2 LQKENI. The CDR3 protein is CASSPPGGFYNEQFF. CDR3 nucleotides: TGTGCCAGCTCACCACCGGGGGGATTCTACAATGAGCAGTTCTTC.

The V and J genes are TRBV20-1 and TRBJ2-3, with TRBD2 matching over 10 bases. From germline, CDR1 is DFQATT and CDR2 SNEGSKA (reference sequence). After removal of 6 bases from V and 1 base from J, the junction contained 7 bases not matched to a gene. This CDR3 has 15 residues. The CDR3 region has the DNA TGCAGTGCCCAGACTAGCGGGTCAGGCACAGATACGCAGTATTTT. Protein sequence: CSAQTSGSGTDTQYF.